Listed below are T cell receptor beta chains from one sample, sequenced in a study of blood T cell repertoires in COVID-19. TCRdb's copy holds only in-frame clones and misses some; the assay was immunoSEQ multiplex PCR. The sample lists around 170,000 clones, roughly nine tenths seen once, with around 24% in the top ten. The sample taken for sequencing was peripheral blood. The source of these receptors is a man in his sixties with acute or convalescent COVID-19. Both conserved end residues are part of each CDR3. Each record gives: CDR3 protein, CDR3 DNA, V gene, clone size, J gene, D gene. D genes are given only for firm matches. Only part of the rows carry a size: once, few, many, or a class if the clone is expanded.

CASSIVSGGAGDTQYF	TGTGCCAGTAGTATAGTATCAGGGGGCGCGGGAGATACGCAGTATTTT	TRBV19	-	TRBJ2-3	TRBD1
CASSQVPGGAQPQHF	TGCGCCAGCAGCCAAGTCCCCGGGGGGGCTCAGCCCCAGCATTTT	TRBV4-1	-	TRBJ1-5	-
CASRRRDTPVYNSPLHF	TGTGCCAGCAGACGCCGGGACACACCCGTTTATAATTCACCCCTCCACTTT	TRBV28	-	TRBJ1-6	-
CASSPTPGNSGNTIYF	TGTGCCAGCAGCCCCACACCGGGTAATAGTGGAAACACCATATATTTT	TRBV5-4	-	TRBJ1-3	-
CAISLGTSETYEQYF	TGTGCCATCAGTCTCGGGACTAGCGAGACCTACGAGCAGTACTTC	TRBV10-3	-	TRBJ2-7	TRBD2
CASSVGNSGRSEQFF	TGTGCCAGCAGCGTAGGAAATAGCGGGAGAAGTGAGCAGTTCTTC	TRBV9	-	TRBJ2-1	TRBD2
CASSPLLRDRGLRETQYF	TGTGCCAGCAGCCCTCTCCTCCGAGACAGGGGTCTTCGGGAGACCCAGTACTTC	TRBV7-9	-	TRBJ2-5	TRBD1
CASSEAFRDYGYTF	TGTGCCAGCAGTGAAGCGTTCAGGGACTATGGCTACACCTTC	TRBV6-1	-	TRBJ1-2	-
CASSSAGYNEQFF	TGTGCCAGTAGTTCCGCCGGTTACAATGAGCAGTTCTTC	TRBV19	-	TRBJ2-1	-
CASSGDRGVTPLHF	TGTGCCAGCAGTGGCGACAGGGGAGTGACACCCCTCCACTTT	TRBV2	once	TRBJ1-6	TRBD1
CASSWGQGTSGNTIYF	TGTGCCAGCAGTTGGGGACAGGGGACCTCTGGAAACACCATATATTTT	TRBV6-5	-	TRBJ1-3	TRBD1
CASSGGPRGANEKLFF	TGTGCCAGCAGCGGGGGCCCCCGGGGGGCTAATGAAAAACTGTTTTTT	TRBV5-6	once	TRBJ1-4	-
CASSNLAGGPTDTQYF	TGTGCCAGCAGTAACCTAGCGGGGGGGCCTACAGATACGCAGTATTTT	TRBV6-4	-	TRBJ2-3	TRBD2
CATSDPGLAGNTGELFF	TGTGCCACCAGTGACCCCGGGCTAGCGGGGAACACCGGGGAGCTGTTTTTT	TRBV24-1	-	TRBJ2-2	TRBD2
CSVSPKQRTRGPDTQYF	TGCAGCGTCTCCCCAAAGCAGCGCACACGCGGCCCAGATACGCAGTATTTT	TRBV29-1	-	TRBJ2-3	-
CASSHLGLAGRETQYF	TGTGCCAGCAGCCACCTCGGACTAGCGGGACGAGAGACCCAGTACTTC	TRBV3-1/TRBV3-2	-	TRBJ2-5	TRBD2
CASSQGGGDTEAFF	TGTGCCAGCAGCCAAGGCGGGGGCGACACTGAAGCTTTCTTT	TRBV3-1/TRBV3-2	-	TRBJ1-1	-
CASRPTGFSNQPQHF	TGTGCCAGCAGACCGACAGGGTTTAGCAATCAGCCCCAGCATTTT	TRBV28	once	TRBJ1-5	TRBD1
CASTPEVAGGSNQPQHF	TGTGCCAGTACCCCAGAGGTGGCAGGGGGCAGCAATCAGCCCCAGCATTTT	TRBV19	-	TRBJ1-5	TRBD1
CASSVRTGGQDIQYF	TGTGCCAGCAGTGTTAGGACAGGCGGCCAGGACATTCAGTACTTC	TRBV25-1	-	TRBJ2-4	TRBD1